The rows below give T cell receptor beta chains drawn from one sample of a study of blood T cell repertoires in COVID-19. Measured with immunoSEQ multiplex PCR; TCRdb has only the in-frame clones, and not every one. The repertoire consists of hundreds of thousands of clones, with about nine tenths occurring once and the leading ten covering over 1.1%. The specimen was peripheral blood. The receptors stem from a woman aged 25-40 years with active or convalescent COVID-19. Both conserved end residues are part of each CDR3. Fields, in order: J gene, D gene, V gene, CDR3 protein, CDR3 DNA. The D gene is left open where the match is weak.

TRBJ1-6 | - | TRBV6-1 | CASSETGRALFNSPLHF | TGTGCCAGCAGTGAAACCGGCAGGGCACTGTTCAATTCACCCCTCCACTTT
TRBJ2-1 | TRBD2 | TRBV5-1 | CASRPTSGGASYNEQFF | TGCGCCAGCAGGCCGACTAGCGGGGGGGCCTCCTACAATGAGCAGTTCTTC
TRBJ2-7 | TRBD2 | TRBV9 | CASSPRLAGGYEQYF | TGTGCCAGCAGCCCGCGACTAGCGGGAGGTTACGAGCAGTACTTC
TRBJ2-7 | TRBD2 | TRBV7-9 | CASSSATGLADEQYF | TGTGCCAGCAGTTCAGCAACGGGACTAGCAGATGAGCAGTACTTC
TRBJ2-3 | - | TRBV7-6 | CASSRRSGVEIDTQYF | TGTGCCAGCAGCCGTCGTTCCGGGGTGGAGATAGATACGCAGTATTTT
TRBJ1-5 | TRBD1 | TRBV9 | CASSAGTGGSQPQHF | TGTGCCAGCAGCGCGGGGACAGGGGGCAGCCAGCCCCAGCATTTT
TRBJ2-7 | - | TRBV6-1 | CASSEEWAGIVYEQYF | TGTGCCAGCAGTGAAGAGTGGGCGGGGATTGTCTACGAGCAGTACTTC
TRBJ1-5 | - | TRBV12-3/TRBV12-4 | CASSSGAAQPQHF | TGTGCCAGCAGCTCTGGGGCGGCTCAGCCCCAGCATTTT
TRBJ1-1 | TRBD1 | TRBV2 | CASSGRGRPEAFF | TGTGCCAGCAGTGGTAGGGGGCGCCCTGAAGCTTTCTTT
TRBJ2-3 | - | TRBV2 | CASTPEAADTQYF | TGTGCCAGCACTCCCGAAGCGGCAGATACGCAGTATTTT
TRBJ2-3 | TRBD2 | TRBV3-1/TRBV3-2 | CASSPTPGLAGGGADTQYF | TGTGCCAGCAGCCCGACCCCGGGACTAGCGGGGGGCGGCGCAGATACGCAGTATTTT
TRBJ1-3 | TRBD1 | TRBV29-1 | CSVEQGATSGNTIYF | TGCAGCGTTGAGCAGGGGGCCACCTCTGGAAACACCATATATTTT
TRBJ1-1 | - | TRBV11-2 | CASMGAGEAFF | TGTGCCAGCATGGGCGCAGGGGAAGCTTTCTTT
TRBJ1-1 | TRBD1 | TRBV18 | CASSLTTSGQGAAFF | TGTGCCAGCTCATTAACTACGTCGGGACAGGGGGCGGCTTTCTTT
TRBJ1-3 | - | TRBV29-1 | CSVAGSSGNTIYF | TGCAGCGTTGCTGGGAGCTCTGGAAACACCATATATTTT